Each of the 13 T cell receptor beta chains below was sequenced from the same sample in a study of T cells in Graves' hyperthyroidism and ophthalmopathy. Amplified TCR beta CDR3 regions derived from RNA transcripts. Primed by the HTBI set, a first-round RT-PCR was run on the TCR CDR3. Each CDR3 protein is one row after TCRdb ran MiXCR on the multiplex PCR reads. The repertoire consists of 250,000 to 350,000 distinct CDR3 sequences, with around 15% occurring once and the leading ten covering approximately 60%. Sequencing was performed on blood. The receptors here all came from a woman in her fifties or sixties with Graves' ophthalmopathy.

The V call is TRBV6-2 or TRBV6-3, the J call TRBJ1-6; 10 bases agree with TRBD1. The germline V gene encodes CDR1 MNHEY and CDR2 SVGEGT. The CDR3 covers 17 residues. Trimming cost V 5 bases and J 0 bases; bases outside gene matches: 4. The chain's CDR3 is CASSIGTGDSYNSPLHF. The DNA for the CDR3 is TGTGCCAGCAGTATTGGGACAGGGGACTCCTATAATTCACCCCTCCACTTT.

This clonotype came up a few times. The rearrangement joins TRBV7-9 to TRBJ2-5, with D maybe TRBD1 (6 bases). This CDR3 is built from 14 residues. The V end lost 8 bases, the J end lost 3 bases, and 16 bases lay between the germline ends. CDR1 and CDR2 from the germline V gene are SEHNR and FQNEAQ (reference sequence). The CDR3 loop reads CASAWDTGKETQYF. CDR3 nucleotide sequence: TGTGCCAGCGCATGGGACACTGGGAAAGAGACCCAGTACTTC.

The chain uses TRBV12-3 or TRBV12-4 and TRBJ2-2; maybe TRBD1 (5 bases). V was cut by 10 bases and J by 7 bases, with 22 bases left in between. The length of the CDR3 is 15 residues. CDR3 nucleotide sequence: TGTGCCACCTCCCCCATAAAAGGGGTTGGCGGGGAGCTGTTTTTT. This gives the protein CATSPIKGVGGELFF.

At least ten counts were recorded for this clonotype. For the CDR3, the DNA is TGTGCCAGCAGCTCACCGGGACTAGCGGGAGATAATGAGCAGTTCTTC. It is translated as CASSSPGLAGDNEQFF. This chain connects TRBV7-3 to TRBJ2-1, with 14 bases matching TRBD2. The CDR3 has 16 residues. After removal of 4 bases from V and 7 bases from J, the junction contained 6 bases not matched to a gene. Germline V gene sequence: CDR1 SGHTA, CDR2 FQGTGA.

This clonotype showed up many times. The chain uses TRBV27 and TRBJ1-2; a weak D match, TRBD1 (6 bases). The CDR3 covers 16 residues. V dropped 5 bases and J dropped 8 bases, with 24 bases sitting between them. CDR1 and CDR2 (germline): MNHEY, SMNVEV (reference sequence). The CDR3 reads CASSPRDGQLSRGYTF. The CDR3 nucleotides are TGTGCCAGCAGTCCACGGGACGGACAGCTATCGAGGGGCTACACCTTC.

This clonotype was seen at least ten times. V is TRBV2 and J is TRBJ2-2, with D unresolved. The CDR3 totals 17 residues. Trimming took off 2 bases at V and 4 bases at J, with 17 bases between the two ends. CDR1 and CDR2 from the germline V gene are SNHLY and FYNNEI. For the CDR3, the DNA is TGTGCCAGCAGTGAACCCCTTGGGTTATTCGGCACCGGGGAGCTGTTTTTT. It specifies CASSEPLGLFGTGELFF.

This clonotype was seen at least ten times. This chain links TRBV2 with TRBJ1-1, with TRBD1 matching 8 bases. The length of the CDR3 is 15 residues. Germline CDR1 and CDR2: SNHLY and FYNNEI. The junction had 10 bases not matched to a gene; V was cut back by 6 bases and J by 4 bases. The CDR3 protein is CASRDRVPGGTEAFF. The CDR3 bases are TGTGCCAGCAGGGACAGGGTTCCGGGCGGCACTGAAGCTTTCTTT.

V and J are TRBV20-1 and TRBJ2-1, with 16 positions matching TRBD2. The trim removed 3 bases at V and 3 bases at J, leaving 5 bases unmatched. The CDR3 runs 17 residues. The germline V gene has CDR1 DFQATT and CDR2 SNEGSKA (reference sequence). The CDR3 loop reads CSARGTSGRVSYNEQFF. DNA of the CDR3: TGCAGTGCTAGGGGGACTAGCGGGAGGGTGAGCTACAATGAGCAGTTCTTC.

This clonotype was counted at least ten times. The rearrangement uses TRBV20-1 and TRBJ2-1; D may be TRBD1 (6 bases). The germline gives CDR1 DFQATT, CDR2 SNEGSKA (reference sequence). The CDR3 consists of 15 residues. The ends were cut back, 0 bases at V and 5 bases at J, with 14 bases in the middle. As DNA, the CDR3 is TGCAGTGCTAGAGATGCCCGACAGGTCGACAATGAGCAGTTCTTC. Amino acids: CSARDARQVDNEQFF.

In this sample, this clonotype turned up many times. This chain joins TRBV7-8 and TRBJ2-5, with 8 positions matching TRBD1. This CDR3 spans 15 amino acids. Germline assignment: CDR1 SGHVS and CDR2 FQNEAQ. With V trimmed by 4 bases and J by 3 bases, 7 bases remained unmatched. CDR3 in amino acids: CASSSNRGDKETQYF. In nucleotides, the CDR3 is TGTGCCAGCAGCTCCAACAGGGGGGATAAAGAGACCCAGTACTTC.

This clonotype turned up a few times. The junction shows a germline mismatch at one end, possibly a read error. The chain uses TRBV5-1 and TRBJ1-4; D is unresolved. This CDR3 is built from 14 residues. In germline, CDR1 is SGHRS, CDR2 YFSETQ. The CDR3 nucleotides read TGCGCCGGCAGCTTGTGGGGAACTGGGGAAAAACTGTTTTTT. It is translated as CAGSLWGTGEKLFF.

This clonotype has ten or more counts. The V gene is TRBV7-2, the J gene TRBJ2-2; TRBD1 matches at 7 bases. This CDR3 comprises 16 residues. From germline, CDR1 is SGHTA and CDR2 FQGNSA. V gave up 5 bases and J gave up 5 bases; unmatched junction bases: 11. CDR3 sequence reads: CASSDHRGRRTGELFF. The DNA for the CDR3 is TGTGCCAGCAGCGACCACAGGGGACGAAGAACCGGGGAGCTGTTTTTT.

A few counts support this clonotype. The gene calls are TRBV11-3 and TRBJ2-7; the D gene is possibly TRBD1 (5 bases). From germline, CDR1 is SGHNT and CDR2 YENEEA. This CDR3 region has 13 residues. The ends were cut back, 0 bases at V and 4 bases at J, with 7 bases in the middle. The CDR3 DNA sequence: TGTGCCAGCAGCTTAGATCAGGGTTACGAGCAGTACTTC. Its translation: CASSLDQGYEQYF.